The rows below give T cell receptor beta chains drawn from one sample of a study of radiation and T cells in renal cell carcinoma. Sequencing was performed with immunoSEQ multiplex PCR; in TCRdb, only in-frame clones are kept and a portion is missing. The sample has roughly 80,000 clones; 80% to 90% are singletons. The sample in question was blood, obtained from a patient whose treatment included radiotherapy and nephrectomy. The source is a woman between 45 and 60 years old with renal cell carcinoma. Both conserved end residues are trimmed from each CDR3. The D gene is left open where the match is weak.

d_call: TRBD2
v_call: TRBV7-3
cdr3_length: 17
cdr3_aa: ASSLWGPSGRAEGNIQY

d_call: .
v_call: TRBV5-4
cdr3_length: 14
cdr3_aa: ASSLNYQDSYNEQF

d_call: .
v_call: TRBV28
cdr3_length: 11
cdr3_aa: ASSFTGSNEQF

d_call: TRBD1
v_call: TRBV7-2
cdr3_length: 12
cdr3_aa: ASSLDRGATEAF

d_call: TRBD1
v_call: TRBV27
cdr3_length: 12
cdr3_aa: ASRPDRVTDTQY

d_call: .
v_call: TRBV5-1
cdr3_length: 10
cdr3_aa: ASGTEPYEQY

d_call: .
v_call: TRBV10-3
cdr3_length: 12
cdr3_aa: AIRDFGPEETQY

d_call: .
v_call: TRBV28
cdr3_length: 13
cdr3_aa: ASSLSLGMRNTIY

d_call: TRBD1
v_call: TRBV4-3
cdr3_length: 15
cdr3_aa: ASSQYYGQGASGELF

d_call: .
v_call: TRBV5-1
cdr3_length: 13
cdr3_aa: ASSFGGLSTDTQY

d_call: TRBD1
v_call: TRBV2
cdr3_length: 13
cdr3_aa: ASSALGTGGITSF